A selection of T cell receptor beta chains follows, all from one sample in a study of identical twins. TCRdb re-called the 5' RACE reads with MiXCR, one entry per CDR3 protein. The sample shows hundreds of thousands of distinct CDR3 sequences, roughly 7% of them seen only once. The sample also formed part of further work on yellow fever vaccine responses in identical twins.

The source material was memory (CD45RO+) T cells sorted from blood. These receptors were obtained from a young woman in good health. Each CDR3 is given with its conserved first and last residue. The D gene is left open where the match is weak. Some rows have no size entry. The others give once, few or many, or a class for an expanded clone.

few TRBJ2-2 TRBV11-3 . TGTGCCAGCAGCTTAGGCCGGACTATGAGCGGGGAGCTGTTTTTT CASSLGRTMSGELFF
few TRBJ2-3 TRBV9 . TGTGCCAGCAGCCAAGGGCTACCTCTCACAGATACGCAGTATTTT CASSQGLPLTDTQYF
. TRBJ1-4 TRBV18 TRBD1 TGTGCCAGCTCACCAGGCCACAGGGGGGGTGAAAAACTGTTTTTT CASSPGHRGGEKLFF
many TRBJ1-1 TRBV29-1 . TGCAGCGTGCTAAACTTCACTCCCGGGACTGAAGCTTTCTTT CSVLNFTPGTEAFF
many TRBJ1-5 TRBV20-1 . TGCAGTGCTAGAGAAGCAAATCAGCCCCAGCATTTT CSAREANQPQHF
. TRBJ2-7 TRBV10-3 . TGTGCCATCAGTGGTGGACAGAACGCCTGGATCGAGCAGTACTTC CAISGGQNAWIEQYF
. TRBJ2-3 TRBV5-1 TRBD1 TGCGCCACCGGACAGGGATCTGAAACAGATACGCAGTATTTT CATGQGSETDTQYF
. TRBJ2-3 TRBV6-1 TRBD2 TGTGCCAGCAGTCGCCGCGGACTAGCTTCTGATACGCAGTATTTT CASSRRGLASDTQYF
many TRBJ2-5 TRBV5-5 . TGTGCCAGCAGCTTGGGGACAGCCGACCAAGAGACCCAGTACTTC CASSLGTADQETQYF
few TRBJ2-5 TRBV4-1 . TGCGCCAGCAGCCAAGATTTTAAGGGCGCAGGGAACCAAGAGACCCAGTACTTC CASSQDFKGAGNQETQYF
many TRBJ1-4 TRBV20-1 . TGCAGTGCTAGACATAATGAAAAACTGTTTTTT CSARHNEKLFF
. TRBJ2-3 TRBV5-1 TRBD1 TGCGCCAGCAGCTTGTACGGACAGGTCACAGATACGCAGTATTTT CASSLYGQVTDTQYF
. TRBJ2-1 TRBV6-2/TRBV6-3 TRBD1 TGTGCCAGCAGTTACTACAGGGGCTCCTACAATGAGCAGTTCTTC CASSYYRGSYNEQFF
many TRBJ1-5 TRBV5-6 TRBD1 TGTGCCAGCAGCTCTACAGGGGGGGGCAATCAGCCCCAGCATTTT CASSSTGGGNQPQHF
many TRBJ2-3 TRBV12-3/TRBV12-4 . TGTGCCAGCAGTCCCGGGGACCGGGATACGCAGTATTTT CASSPGDRDTQYF
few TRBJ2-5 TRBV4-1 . TGCGCCAGCAGCCAAGAAGGCGGCAGGGGCAGAGAGACCCAGTACTTC CASSQEGGRGRETQYF
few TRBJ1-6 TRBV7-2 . TGTGCCAGCAGCTTTGGGGCGAGCTCCTATAATTCACCCCTCCACTTT CASSFGASSYNSPLHF
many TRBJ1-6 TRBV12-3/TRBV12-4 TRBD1 TGTGCCAGCAGACCAGGACAGGGGGCAGGTTCACCCCTCCACTTT CASRPGQGAGSPLHF
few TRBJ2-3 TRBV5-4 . TGTGCCAGCAGCCAACGGGACTCTATTGCAGATACGCAGTATTTT CASSQRDSIADTQYF
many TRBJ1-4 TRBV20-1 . TGCAGTGCAAGACGGGGAAGCTCAACTAATGAAAAACTGTTTTTT CSARRGSSTNEKLFF
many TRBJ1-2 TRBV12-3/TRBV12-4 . TGTGCCAGCAGTTTATCCGACACCCTCCGGAACTATGGCTACACCTTC CASSLSDTLRNYGYTF
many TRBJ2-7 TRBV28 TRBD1 TGTGCCAGCAGCCCCGACAGGGTGCGCGAGCAGTACTTC CASSPDRVREQYF
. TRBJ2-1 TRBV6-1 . TGTGCCAGCACTAGGGCAGGGTGGTACAATGAGCAGTTCTTC CASTRAGWYNEQFF
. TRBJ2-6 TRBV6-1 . TGTGCCAGCAGGGGGGGTATCTCTGGGGCCAACGTCCTGACTTTC CASRGGISGANVLTF
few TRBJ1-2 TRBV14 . TGTGCCAGCAGCCAAGCCCACAGGGTCGGTGGCTACACCTTC CASSQAHRVGGYTF
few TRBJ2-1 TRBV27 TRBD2 TGTGCCAGCAGTCCCGGTGGGACTAGAAAAAATGAGCAGTTCTTC CASSPGGTRKNEQFF
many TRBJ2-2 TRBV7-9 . TGTGCCAGCAGCTTAGGGGGAAGGTTCGCGAACACCGGGGAGCTGTTTTTT CASSLGGRFANTGELFF
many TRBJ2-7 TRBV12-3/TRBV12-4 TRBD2 TGTGCCAGCAGTTTAGGGGGACTAGTCTACGAGCAGTACTTC CASSLGGLVYEQYF
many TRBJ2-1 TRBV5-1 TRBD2 TGCGCCAGCAGCTTGAGTGCTAGCGGGGAATCTGGTGAGCAGTTCTTC CASSLSASGESGEQFF
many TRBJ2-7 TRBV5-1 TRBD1 TGCGCCAGCAGCTTGGGACAGGGGATCTACGAGCAGTACTTC CASSLGQGIYEQYF
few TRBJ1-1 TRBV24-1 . TGTGCCACCCGGAGCCAGGGTTTCTCTGAAGCTTTCTTT CATRSQGFSEAFF
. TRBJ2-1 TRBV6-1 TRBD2 TGTGCCAGCAGAGTGACTAGCGGGGTGTCCTACAATGAGCAGTTCTTC CASRVTSGVSYNEQFF
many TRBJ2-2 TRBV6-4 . TGTGCCAGCCAAGCGGGCGGCGCGGACACCGGGGAGCTGTTTTTT CASQAGGADTGELFF
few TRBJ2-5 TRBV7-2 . TGTGCCAGCAGTCCCGGACCGGCGGAGACCCAGTACTTC CASSPGPAETQYF
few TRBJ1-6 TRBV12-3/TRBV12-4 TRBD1 TGTGCCAGCAGCCCGGGACAGATCAATTCACCCCTCCACTTT CASSPGQINSPLHF
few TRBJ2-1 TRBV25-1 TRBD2 TGTGCCAGCAGTGAACCAGGGACTAGCCAAAGGCAGTTCTTC CASSEPGTSQRQFF
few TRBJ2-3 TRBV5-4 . TGTGCCAGCAGCTGGTTGGGCGGCAGTACAGATACGCAGTATTTT CASSWLGGSTDTQYF
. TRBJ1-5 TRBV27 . TGTGCCAGCAGTTCGACTTCCCCCCGGGCCCAAGGGCATCAGCCCCAGCATTTT CASSSTSPRAQGHQPQHF
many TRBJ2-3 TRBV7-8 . TGTGCCAGCAGCCAGACAGGAATGGGAGATACGCAGTATTTT CASSQTGMGDTQYF
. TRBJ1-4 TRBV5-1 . TGCGCCAGCAGCCCCAATCGGGGGCGGACTAATGAAAAACTGTTTTTT CASSPNRGRTNEKLFF
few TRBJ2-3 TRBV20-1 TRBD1 TGCAGTGCTAGAGATCCGGGACAGGGTAGCACAGATACGCAGTATTTT CSARDPGQGSTDTQYF
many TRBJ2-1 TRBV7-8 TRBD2 TGTGCCAGCAGCTTGAGGTCTGGCGGGGGGGTTAGCTCCTACAATGAGCAGTTCTTC CASSLRSGGGVSSYNEQFF
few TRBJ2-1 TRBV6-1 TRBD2 TGTGCCAGCAGAGCCCCCACTAGCGGGGGCTACAATGAGCAGTTCTTC CASRAPTSGGYNEQFF
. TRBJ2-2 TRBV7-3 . TGTGCCAGCAGCTTAACGCCGAATGGACTGATGAACACCGGGGAGCTGTTTTTT CASSLTPNGLMNTGELFF